This T cell receptor beta chain was identified in a study of blood T cell repertoires in COVID-19. Study in general: Samples of COVID-19 (acute and convalescent) were obtained from the United States, Italy and Spain. PBMCs, B-cell-depleted T cells, or T cells provided the cDNA or gDNA that made up the material.

Original data processing: Amplified reference gene primers provided the basis for estimating nucleated cell counts. The table came from immunoSEQ multiplex PCR; TCRdb's copy has only in-frame clones and leaves some out. The V and J calls and clone size were taken over from that table, and D and trimming were inferred from the DNA. This sample carries some 290,000 clones, around four fifths of them seen once, and the ten largest clones take about 4.3%. From germline, CDR1 is LGHNA and CDR2 YNFKEQ. J was trimmed by 7 bases and V by 1 base; bases with no gene match: 5. The CDR3 has 16 amino acids. This receptor was taken from a man between 60 and 75 years old who had recovered from COVID-19. V and J are TRBV4-2 and TRBJ1-6, with 9 bases lining up with TRBD1. The sequencing input was peripheral blood. The CDR3 DNA follows: TGTGCCAGCAGCCAAGGTTTAGGACAGGGGAATTCACCCCTCCACTTT. Its protein product is CASSQGLGQGNSPLHF.